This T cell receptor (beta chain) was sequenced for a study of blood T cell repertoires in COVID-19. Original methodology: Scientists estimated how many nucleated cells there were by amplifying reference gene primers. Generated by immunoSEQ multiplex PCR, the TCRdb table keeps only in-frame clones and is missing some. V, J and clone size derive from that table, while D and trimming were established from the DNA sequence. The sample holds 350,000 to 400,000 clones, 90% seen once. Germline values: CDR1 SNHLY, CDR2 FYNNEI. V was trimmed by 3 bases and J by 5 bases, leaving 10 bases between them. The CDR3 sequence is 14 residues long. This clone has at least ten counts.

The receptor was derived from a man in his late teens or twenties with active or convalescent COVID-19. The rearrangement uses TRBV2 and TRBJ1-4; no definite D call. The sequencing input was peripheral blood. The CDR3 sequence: CASSDGRVNEKLFF. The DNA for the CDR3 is TGTGCCAGCAGTGATGGGAGGGTCAATGAAAAACTGTTTTTT.